The sequence of this TCR beta chain was determined in a study of spatial heterogeneity in lung cancer. Study-level findings and limits: The study found that expanded intratumoral alpha and beta TCR counts tracked tumor mutation counts.

The CDR3 is 14 amino acids. The germline gives CDR1 MGHRA, CDR2 YSYEKL. Trimming stripped 0 bases from V and 5 bases from J, with 8 bases between. From the 5' RACE reads, TCRdb called clonotypes with MiXCR, one entry per CDR3 protein. The sample holds roughly 5,900 distinct CDR3 sequences, around 7.1% seen once. This clonotype was detected ten times or more. The target antigen is unknown. Indicated time point: sample taken at primary tumor resection. The input for sequencing was lung tumor tissue, taken at surgery. The J gene is TRBJ2-1, the V gene TRBV4-1; D possibly corresponds to TRBD2 (5 bases). The receptor comes from a male donor with early-stage non-small cell lung cancer. The CDR3 loop reads CASSQDTRNNEQFF. DNA for the CDR3: TGCGCCAGCAGCCAAGATACTAGAAACAATGAGCAGTTCTTC.